Shown below are 27 T cell receptor beta chains from a single sample sequenced in a study of T cell responses to AZD1222 COVID-19 vaccine. Repertoires were generated with immunoSEQ multiplex PCR, while TCRdb's copy carries only in-frame clones and drops some. The table has 90,000 to 150,000 clones, about 86% seen once; the top ten hold 3%. Sample: peripheral blood, taken 28 days after the second AZD1222 dose. The receptors stem from an adult who received the AZD1222 COVID-19 vaccine.

The V gene is TRBV10-3, the J gene TRBJ2-7; possibly TRBD2 for D (5 bases). CDR1 and CDR2 (germline): ENHRY, SYGVKD. The CDR3 length is 14 residues. Deletions cut 0 bases from V and 4 bases from J, with 10 bases between. CDR3 DNA: TGTGCCATCAGTGAGTCTCCCCCGGGATACGAGCAGTACTTC. Translating gives CAISESPPGYEQYF.

The J gene is TRBJ1-1, the V gene TRBV21-1. TRBV21-1 is a pseudogene locus. The CDR3 is 12 residues long. The CDR3 is CARGGGDTEAFF. The CDR3, as DNA: TGTGCCCGGGGCGGGGGGGACACTGAAGCTTTCTTT.

The chain employs TRBV11-3 and TRBJ2-1; the match to TRBD2 covers 9 bases. The CDR3 extends over 15 amino acids. The V gene end was trimmed by 5 bases and the J gene end by 8 bases; junction bases not matched to a gene: 10. Looked up from germline, CDR1 is SGHNT and CDR2 is YENEEA. As DNA, the CDR3 is TGTGCCAGCAGCGCTCGGGGACTAGCAGGCCATGAGCAGTTCTTC. Its protein is CASSARGLAGHEQFF.

The chain is built from TRBV19 and TRBJ2-5; 8 bases are shared with TRBD1. The germline V gene has CDR1 LNHDA and CDR2 SQIVND (reference sequence). V gave up 7 bases and J gave up 2 bases; unmatched junction bases: 3. There are 13 residues in the CDR3. The CDR3 protein is CASTGTGQETQYF. The CDR3, as DNA: TGTGCCAGTACCGGGACAGGTCAAGAGACCCAGTACTTC. Looking up the rest from reference TRBV19 and TRBJ2-5 gives the full variable domain: DGGITQSPKYLFRKEGQNVTLSCEQNLNHDAMYWYRQDPGQGLRLIYYSQIVNDFQKGDIAEGYSVSREKKESFPLTVTSAQKNPTAFYLCASTGTGQETQYFGPGTRLLVL.

The CDR3 DNA is TGTGCCAGCAGCCCCGGGACAGGGTCCTACAATGAGCAGTTCTTC. Translation: CASSPGTGSYNEQFF. V gene TRBV5-4 combines with J gene TRBJ2-1; 9 nucleotides agree with TRBD1. The germline V gene encodes CDR1 SGHNT and CDR2 YYREEE (reference sequence). Trimming took 4 bases from V and 1 from J; bases not matched to a gene: 3. The CDR3 extends over 15 amino acids. Supplemented by reference TRBV5-4 and TRBJ2-1, the full variable domain reads ETGVTQSPTHLIKTRGQQVTLRCSSQSGHNTVSWYQQALGQGPQFIFQYYREEENGRGNFPPRFSGLQFPNYSSELNVNALELDDSALYLCASSPGTGSYNEQFFGPGTRLTVL.

This clone was observed once. V and J are TRBV7-2 and TRBJ1-4; 7 nucleotides align to TRBD1. The CDR3 length is 16 residues. The V gene's germline CDR1 is SGHTA and CDR2 FQGNSA. V gave up 5 bases and J gave up 0 bases; unmatched junction bases: 6. CDR3 residues: CASSPGQIATNEKLFF. The CDR3, as DNA: TGTGCCAGCAGCCCGGGACAGATTGCAACTAATGAAAAACTGTTTTTT.

The chain has TRBV9 and TRBJ1-1; D might be TRBD1 (6 bases). Trimming shortened V by 3 bases and J by 5 bases, and 20 bases separated the two germline ends. The CDR3 spans 16 residues. Germline CDR1 reads SGDLS; CDR2 reads YYNGEE. The DNA of the CDR3 is TGTGCCAGCAGCGCCGCCTCGACAGGAGGAAGGACTGAAGCTTTCTTT. It yields the protein CASSAASTGGRTEAFF.

The chain has TRBV6-2 or TRBV6-3 and TRBJ2-1; D is possibly TRBD1 or TRBD2 (6 bases each). Trimming removed 0 bases from V and 6 bases from J, with 15 bases in between. This CDR3 region has 16 residues. The germline V gene has CDR1 MNHEY and CDR2 SVGEGT. This chain's CDR3 is CASSYSRGAVRNEQFF. The CDR3, as DNA: TGTGCCAGCAGTTACTCGAGGGGGGCGGTTCGCAATGAGCAGTTCTTC.

This sequence joins TRBV6-5 and TRBJ1-1; weak D call: TRBD1 (6 bases). Germline CDR1 and CDR2: MNHEY and SVGAGI. V was cut by 6 bases and J by 0 bases, with 14 bases left in between. CDR3 size: 15 residues. This CDR3 is CASRQKGGMNTEAFF. DNA for the CDR3: TGTGCCAGCAGACAAAAGGGGGGCATGAACACTGAAGCTTTCTTT.

Only one count was recorded for this clone. The chain employs TRBV30 and TRBJ2-1, with 9 bases that match TRBD1. The CDR3 runs to 16 residues. CDR1 GTSNPN and CDR2 SVGIG come from the germline V gene (reference sequence). V shed 3 bases, J shed 1 base, and the junction held 7 bases outside the gene matches. The CDR3 DNA is TGTGCCTGGAGGAACCACAGGGGGCTGTCCTACAATGAGCAGTTCTTC. Amino acids: CAWRNHRGLSYNEQFF.

CDR3 loop: CSVRGGAATNEKLFF. In DNA, the CDR3 is TGCAGCGTTCGGGGGGGGGCTGCAACTAATGAAAAACTGTTTTTT. This chain joins TRBV29-1 and TRBJ1-4, with D perhaps matching TRBD1 (6 bases). The CDR3 runs to 15 residues. V was cut by 5 bases and J by 0 bases, with 13 bases left in between. The germline V gene encodes CDR1 SQVTM and CDR2 ANQGSEA.

In DNA form, the CDR3 reads TGTGCCAGTAGTATTAACAGGGGAGAGAATCAGCCCCAGCATTTT. Translation: CASSINRGENQPQHF. V usage is TRBV19 and J usage is TRBJ1-5; 7 positions agree with TRBD1. Germline loops: CDR1 LNHDA, CDR2 SQIVND (reference sequence). The junction had 6 bases not matched to a gene; V was cut back by 3 bases and J by 4 bases. CDR3 length: 15 residues.

The chain combines TRBV7-2 with TRBJ2-4; D perhaps matches TRBD1 (5 bases). Germline V gene sequence: CDR1 SGHTA, CDR2 FQGNSA. The CDR3 covers 16 residues. Trimming removed 5 bases at V and 5 bases at J, with 19 bases between. The CDR3: CASSLTSGFGQNIQYF. The CDR3 DNA reads TGTGCCAGCAGCCTCACCTCAGGGTTCGGGCAAAACATTCAGTACTTC.

This clone was recorded a few times. This chain links TRBV18 with TRBJ1-2, with TRBD1 matching 10 bases. V shed 3 bases, J shed 9 bases, and the junction held 4 bases outside the gene matches. The CDR3 extends over 13 amino acids. The germline gives CDR1 KGHSH, CDR2 LQKENI. This chain's CDR3 is CASSPGQGSSYTF. Here the CDR3 DNA reads TGTGCCAGCTCACCGGGACAGGGGAGTAGCTACACCTTC.

The chain couples TRBV6-5 to TRBJ1-4; 7 positions agree with TRBD1. Unmatched junction bases numbered 11, after V lost 8 bases and J lost 5 bases. The CDR3 runs 15 residues. Germline loops: CDR1 MNHEY, CDR2 SVGAGI. CDR3 sequence (DNA): TGTGCCAGCGGATTTCCTGGGGACAGCAATGAAAAACTGTTTTTT. It codes for CASGFPGDSNEKLFF.

V is TRBV5-1 and J is TRBJ2-5; 16 bases match TRBD2. The CDR3 length is 17 residues. The germline CDR1 and CDR2 sequences are SGHRS and YFSETQ. Germline trimming cut 4 bases from V and 4 bases from J; bases unmatched to any gene: 7. This CDR3 is CASSPGTSGGAGETQYF. Written as DNA, the CDR3 is TGCGCCAGCAGCCCCGGGACTAGCGGGGGGGCCGGAGAGACCCAGTACTTC.

The V call is TRBV10-1, the J call TRBJ1-1; D perhaps matches TRBD1 (5 bases). CDR1 WNHNN and CDR2 SYGVQD come from the germline V gene (reference sequence). V dropped 0 bases and J dropped 4 bases, with 12 bases sitting between them. The CDR3 totals 15 residues. In DNA, the CDR3 is TGCGCCAGCAGTGAGTCGTCCAGGGCTGGCACTGAAGCTTTCTTT. The encoded protein is CASSESSRAGTEAFF.

The count of this clone is one. This chain links TRBV19 with TRBJ1-5; D is ambiguous. Germline V CDR1 and CDR2: LNHDA, SQIVND (reference sequence). The CDR3 length is 14 residues. V was shortened by 3 bases and J by 5 bases, with 11 bases between the two germline ends. In nucleotides, the CDR3 is TGTGCCAGTAGTATTGCCATGGCGGATCAGCCCCAGCATTTT. This gives the protein CASSIAMADQPQHF. Together with reference TRBV19 and TRBJ1-5, the CDR3 gives the full variable domain: DGGITQSPKYLFRKEGQNVTLSCEQNLNHDAMYWYRQDPGQGLRLIYYSQIVNDFQKGDIAEGYSVSREKKESFPLTVTSAQKNPTAFYLCASSIAMADQPQHFGDGTRLSIL.

The chain recombines TRBV30 with TRBJ1-6; D not certain. Germline V gene data show CDR1 as GTSNPN and CDR2 as SVGIG (reference sequence). The V gene lost 2 bases and the J gene lost 10 bases, with 12 bases spanning the gap. This CDR3 contains 13 residues. The CDR3 spells CAWSREEGSPLHF. DNA for the CDR3: TGTGCCTGGAGTCGGGAGGAAGGCTCACCCCTCCACTTT.

CDR3 nucleotide sequence: TGTGCCAGCAGCAAAGGTAGGGCTCAGCCCCAGCATTTT. It translates to CASSKGRAQPQHF. The chain couples TRBV6-6 to TRBJ1-5; D gene ambiguous. The CDR3 runs to 13 residues. From germline, CDR1 is MNHNY and CDR2 SVGAGI (reference sequence). The V gene lost 6 bases and the J gene lost 6 bases, with 12 bases spanning the gap.

The rearrangement joins TRBV2 to TRBJ1-2; weak D call: TRBD1 (5 bases). The germline V gene has CDR1 SNHLY and CDR2 FYNNEI. Between the trimmed V and J ends, which lost 8 bases and 4 bases, there was a span of 14 bases. The CDR3 is 13 residues long. CDR3: CASGTPGSYGYTF. Written as DNA, the CDR3 is TGTGCCAGCGGGACCCCAGGCAGCTATGGCTACACCTTC.

A single count supports this clone. The CDR3 is CASSIDQPGGDEQYF. CDR3 in DNA: TGTGCCAGTAGTATAGATCAGCCGGGGGGCGACGAGCAGTACTTC. The chain is built from TRBV19 and TRBJ2-7; TRBD2 might be the D (7 bases). Per germline, CDR1 LNHDA and CDR2 SQIVND (reference sequence). The V end was cut by 0 bases, the J end by 5 bases, with 14 bases between. CDR3 length: 15 amino acids.

This clone was counted only a few times. CDR3 protein: CASSQGGTVGYTF. In nucleotides, the CDR3 is TGTGCCAGCAGCCAAGGGGGGACGGTTGGCTACACCTTC. The chain links TRBV3-1 (or the pseudogene TRBV3-2) to TRBJ1-2; TRBD1 might be the D (5 bases). CDR1 and CDR2 (germline): LGHDT, YNNKEL (reference sequence). The V gene lost 1 base and the J gene lost 7 bases, with 10 bases spanning the gap. The CDR3 totals 13 residues.

The CDR3 DNA reads as TGTGCCAGCAGGCGACTAGCGGGGGGACTCACCGGGGAGCTGTTTTTT. It is translated as CASRRLAGGLTGELFF. The chain is built from TRBV5-4 and TRBJ2-2, with TRBD2 identical over 13 bases. There are 16 residues in the CDR3. V shed 5 bases, J shed 4 bases, and the junction held 5 bases outside the gene matches. Germline assignment: CDR1 SGHNT and CDR2 YYREEE (reference sequence).

V gene TRBV3-1 (or the pseudogene TRBV3-2) combines with J gene TRBJ1-1, with TRBD1 identical over 10 bases. The CDR3 totals 15 residues. The germline CDR1 and CDR2 sequences are LGHDT and YNNKEL (reference sequence). V lost 2 bases to trimming and J lost 6 bases; unmatched junction nucleotides: 6. The CDR3 here is CASSQRGQGTPEAFF. Here the CDR3 DNA reads TGTGCCAGCAGCCAACGGGGACAGGGGACCCCTGAAGCTTTCTTT.

The chain combines TRBV5-1 with TRBJ2-7; 10 bases line up with TRBD1. This CDR3 is 13 amino acids long. Germline lookup yields CDR1 SGHRS and CDR2 YFSETQ. V shed 5 bases, J shed 3 bases, and the junction held 2 bases outside the gene matches. CDR3 in amino acids: CASRWTGGYEQYF. For the CDR3, the DNA is TGCGCCAGCAGATGGACAGGGGGCTACGAGCAGTACTTC.

The chain combines TRBV5-1 with TRBJ1-1; 7 nucleotides match TRBD1. Germline assignment: CDR1 SGHRS and CDR2 YFSETQ. The CDR3 consists of 15 residues. The ends lost 1 base at V and 3 bases at J; junction bases unmatched: 6. Here the CDR3 reads CASSLLGGKDTEAFF. The CDR3 DNA is TGCGCCAGCAGCTTGTTAGGGGGCAAGGACACTGAAGCTTTCTTT.